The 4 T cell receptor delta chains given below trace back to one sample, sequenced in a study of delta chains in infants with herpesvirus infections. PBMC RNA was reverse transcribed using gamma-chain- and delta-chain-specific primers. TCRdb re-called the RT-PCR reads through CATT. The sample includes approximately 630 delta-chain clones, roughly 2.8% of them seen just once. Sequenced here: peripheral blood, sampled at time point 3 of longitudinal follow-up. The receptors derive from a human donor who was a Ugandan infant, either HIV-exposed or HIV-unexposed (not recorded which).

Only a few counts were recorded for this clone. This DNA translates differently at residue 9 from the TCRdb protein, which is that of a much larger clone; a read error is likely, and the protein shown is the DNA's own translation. CDR3 amino acids: CALGGCRTHGPLWGIRWDTDKLIF. CDR3 nucleotide sequence: TGTGCTCTTGGGGGCTGTAGAACCCACGGTCCCCTTTGGGGGATACGCTGGGACACCGATAAACTCATCTTT. The gene calls are TRDV1 and TRDJ1; 11 positions agree with TRDD3. This CDR3 is built from 24 residues. The V segment lost 4 bases and the J segment 0 bases; nucleotides outside the gene matches: 28. Germline CDR1 TSWWSYY, CDR2 QGS.

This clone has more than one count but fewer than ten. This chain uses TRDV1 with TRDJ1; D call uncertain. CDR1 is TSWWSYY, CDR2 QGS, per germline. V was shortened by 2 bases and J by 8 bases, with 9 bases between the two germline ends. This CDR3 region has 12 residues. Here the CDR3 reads CALGESRKKLIF. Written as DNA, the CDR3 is TGTGCTCTTGGGGAATCGCGGAAGAAACTCATCTTT.

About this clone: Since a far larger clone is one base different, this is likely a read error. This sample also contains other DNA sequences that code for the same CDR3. CDR3 nucleotides: TGTGCTCTTGGGGAAGGCCCCGCCATGGGGATTCCCCTCCTCTCCTGGGACACCCGACAGATGTTTTTC. It specifies CALGEGPAMGIPLLSWDTRQMFF. The J gene is TRDJ3, the V gene TRDV1; D perhaps matches TRDD3 (6 bases). Trimming stripped 2 bases from V and 0 bases from J, with 26 bases between. Germline CDR1 reads TSWWSYY; CDR2 reads QGS. The CDR3 covers 23 residues.

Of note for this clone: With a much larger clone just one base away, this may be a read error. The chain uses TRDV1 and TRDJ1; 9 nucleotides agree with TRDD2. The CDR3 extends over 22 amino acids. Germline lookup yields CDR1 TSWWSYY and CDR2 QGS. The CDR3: CALGEPKENTFLPWTYTNKLIF. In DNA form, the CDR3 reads TGTGCTCTTGGGGAACCCAAGGAAAATACCTTCCTACCGTGGACGTACACCAATAAACTCATCTTT.